The 10 T cell receptor beta chains reported below all come from one sample, sequenced in a study of identical twins. Using its own MiXCR run on the 5' RACE reads, TCRdb lists one record per CDR3 protein. The sample has around 1.7 million distinct CDR3 sequences, less than 35% seen once; the top ten hold around 0.3%. What was sequenced was cord blood. Every receptor here comes from a newborn girl in good health.

The sample holds a few counts of this clonotype. The V and J genes are TRBV12-3 or TRBV12-4 and TRBJ1-5, with TRBD1 matching 8 bases. This CDR3 region has 14 residues. The trim removed 7 bases at V and 2 bases at J, leaving 4 bases unmatched. The CDR3 nucleotides are TGTGCCAGCACCGTGGACAGGGGCAATCAGCCCCAGCATTTT. Protein sequence: CASTVDRGNQPQHF.

This clonotype was detected a few times. The gene calls are TRBV3-1 and TRBJ2-3; 7 nucleotides match TRBD2. The germline V gene encodes CDR1 LGHDT and CDR2 YNNKEL (reference sequence). The CDR3 has 16 amino acids. The V and J ends lost 2 bases and 4 bases, in that order; junction bases with no gene match: 9. Here the CDR3 reads CASSQLAALGADTQYF. For the CDR3, the DNA is TGTGCCAGCAGCCAACTAGCGGCCTTAGGGGCAGATACGCAGTATTTT.

This clonotype was seen a handful of times. The chain couples TRBV25-1 to TRBJ2-7; TRBD2 aligns across 7 bases. Germline V gene lookup returns CDR1 MGHDK and CDR2 SYGVNS. The CDR3 is made up of 17 amino acids. V dropped 2 bases and J dropped 4; count of bases not matched to a gene: 14. The CDR3 DNA reads TGTGCCAGCAGTGAACTCCCCACAACCAGCGGGGTATACGAGCAGTACTTC. It yields the protein CASSELPTTSGVYEQYF.

This clonotype showed up many times. V is TRBV7-2 and J is TRBJ2-7; TRBD2 matches 9 bases. Per germline, CDR1 SGHTA and CDR2 FQGNSA. This CDR3 contains 19 residues. J was trimmed by 0 bases and V by 1 base; bases with no gene match: 13. The CDR3 region is CASSLVGHISGGISYEQYF. For the CDR3, the DNA is TGTGCCAGCAGCTTAGTAGGACATATTAGCGGGGGAATCTCCTACGAGCAGTACTTC.

This clonotype has more than one count but fewer than ten. This chain uses TRBV10-3 with TRBJ1-6; D gene uncertain. From germline, CDR1 is ENHRY and CDR2 SYGVKD. The CDR3 has 16 residues. The ends were cut back, 2 bases at V and 4 bases at J, with 12 bases in the middle. CDR3 DNA sequence: TGTGCCATCAGTGAGAGAGAGGGAATTTATAATTCACCCCTCCACTTT. Residues: CAISEREGIYNSPLHF.

The V gene is TRBV12-3 or TRBV12-4, the J gene TRBJ2-3; 7 nucleotides line up with TRBD1. V shed 9 bases, J shed 0 bases, and the junction held 6 bases outside the gene matches. The CDR3 runs 14 residues. DNA for the CDR3: TGTGCCAGGGCGGACAGGCTAAGCACAGATACGCAGTATTTT. It specifies CARADRLSTDTQYF.

The CDR3 nucleotides are TGTGCCAGCAGCTTAGTTCCCCGTGGCAGGGGGGACACTGAAGCTTTCTTT. Protein sequence: CASSLVPRGRGDTEAFF. This sequence joins TRBV11-2 and TRBJ1-1; TRBD1 agrees at 7 bases. With 1 base clipped from V and 3 bases from J, the junction kept 11 bases outside the gene matches. The germline V gene has CDR1 SGHAT and CDR2 FQNNGV. This CDR3 comprises 17 residues.

This clonotype was recorded many times. J is TRBJ2-7 and V is TRBV10-3; D tentatively fits TRBD1 or TRBD2 (5 bases each). Trimming took 4 bases from V and 3 from J, leaving 10 bases between them. Germline assignment: CDR1 ENHRY and CDR2 SYGVKD. The CDR3 sequence is 13 residues long. The CDR3 sequence: CAISGAGSYEQYF. For the CDR3, the DNA is TGTGCCATCAGTGGCGCAGGGAGCTACGAGCAGTACTTC.

The V call is TRBV5-1, the J call TRBJ1-5; 9 nucleotides align to TRBD1. The CDR3 totals 14 residues. CDR1 SGHRS and CDR2 YFSETQ come from the germline V gene. V lost 2 bases to trimming and J lost 5 bases; unmatched junction nucleotides: 2. CDR3 amino acids: CASSFGTGYQPQHF. For the CDR3, the DNA is TGCGCCAGCAGCTTCGGGACAGGGTATCAGCCCCAGCATTTT.

The J gene is TRBJ1-1, the V gene TRBV20-1; no firm D call. The germline gives CDR1 DFQATT, CDR2 SNEGSKA (reference sequence). V lost 0 bases, J lost 3 bases, and 14 bases lay in between. CDR3 length: 15 amino acids. The CDR3 here is CSARDPTKVDTEAFF. The CDR3, as DNA: TGCAGTGCTAGAGACCCTACGAAGGTGGACACTGAAGCTTTCTTT.